This TCR beta chain was profiled in a study of blood T cell repertoires in COVID-19. Study information: Samples representing acute and convalescent COVID-19 were sourced from the United States, Italy and Spain. PBMCs, B-cell-depleted T cells, or T cells were the source of the cDNA or gDNA that made up the material.

The CDR3 is made up of 14 amino acids. Per the germline V gene, CDR1 is SGHRS and CDR2 is YFSETQ. Trimming stripped 2 bases from V and 0 bases from J, with 9 bases between. Source study methods: Reference gene primers were amplified, and this amplification served to estimate nucleated cell counts. Generated by immunoSEQ multiplex PCR, the TCRdb table keeps only in-frame clones and is missing some. V and J calls and clone size are those listed in that table; D and trimming were worked out from the DNA. The sample lists about 64,000 clones, around 80% occurring once. The source is an elderly man with acute or convalescent COVID-19. Sequencing input: peripheral blood. J is TRBJ2-7 and V is TRBV5-1; the D gene is possibly TRBD1 (6 bases). CDR3 DNA sequence: TGCGCCAGCAGCTTCGGACAGTACTCCTACGAGCAGTACTTC. It encodes CASSFGQYSYEQYF.